The source of this T cell receptor beta chain is a study of shared clonotypes between healthy human individuals. Findings and caveats of the study: Estimated richness was generally greater in naive than memory subsets.

Naivety among CD8 cells was defined by CD45RO negativity and positive CCR7 selection, thereby excluding terminally differentiated effector memory CD45RA+ cells. Trimming took 6 bases from V and 12 from J; bases not matched to a gene: 9. The CDR3 totals 12 residues. Germline V CDR1 and CDR2: SQVTM, ANQGSEA. For this clone: Its specificity is not known.

Sorted-subset replicate PCRs used about 0.2 ug of genomic DNA. This amount corresponded to approximately 30,000 T cell genomes. Per the original methods: Junction-only sequences without quality scores were provided by ImmunoSEQ, so filtering was different. Clones were read by immunoSEQ multiplex PCR, and TCRdb kept only the in-frame ones, dropping some. The DNA gave D and trimming, while V, J and clone size come from that table. The data hold around 2.1 million clones, with 90% to 95% observed a single time. What was sequenced was naive CD8+ T cells from PBMCs. This TCR was recovered from a man between 18 and 35 years old in good health. Some clones in this sample may be carry-over from other donors' samples. The rearrangement uses TRBV29-1 and TRBJ1-2, with 11 positions matching TRBD1. CDR3 sequence: CSVAPGQGGHTF. CDR3 nucleotides: TGCAGCGTAGCCCCGGGACAGGGGGGACACACCTTC. The whole variable domain, filled in from reference TRBV29-1 and TRBJ1-2, reads SAVISQKPSRDICQRGTSLTIQCQVDSQVTMMFWYRQQPGQSLTLIATANQGSEATYESGFVIDKFPISRPNLTFSTLTVSNMSPEDSSIYLCSVAPGQGGHTFGSGTRLTVV.